These 2 T cell receptor beta chains were all obtained from the same sample, sequenced in a study of radiation and T cells in renal cell carcinoma. Produced via immunoSEQ multiplex PCR; TCRdb's table is partial and in-frame only. The sample has 40,000 to 50,000 clones; about 82% are singletons. Time point here: blood 4 weeks post-SBRT, at nephrectomy. Treatment given: 15 Gy SBRT to primary tumor, nephrectomy 4 weeks later. Material: blood, obtained from a patient whose treatment included radiotherapy and nephrectomy. These receptors originate from a woman in her seventies with renal cell carcinoma.

The chain has TRBV2 and TRBJ1-2; 7 nucleotides agree with TRBD1. Germline CDR1 is SNHLY and CDR2 is FYNNEI. The ends lost 8 bases at V and 7 bases at J; junction bases unmatched: 10. CDR3 size: 13 residues. The chain's CDR3 is CASGGDSHCGYTF. CDR3 nucleotide sequence: TGTGCCAGCGGGGGGGACAGCCACTGTGGCTACACCTTC.

The V gene is TRBV6-5, the J gene TRBJ2-3, with D perhaps matching TRBD1 (6 bases). The V gene lost 0 bases and the J gene lost 3 bases, with 10 bases spanning the gap. In germline, CDR1 is MNHEY, CDR2 SVGAGI. This CDR3 contains 15 residues. CDR3 region: CASSYSGARTDTQYF. In DNA form, the CDR3 reads TGTGCCAGCAGTTACTCGGGGGCTAGAACAGATACGCAGTATTTT.